This note documents a single T cell receptor beta chain sequence. This sample stems from a study of OX40 agonist ivuxolimab in advanced cancers. Generated by immunoSEQ multiplex PCR, the TCRdb table keeps only in-frame clones and is missing some. The table includes some 57,000 clones, about nine tenths detected once. The CDR3 runs to 13 residues. Germline V gives CDR1 MNHNS, CDR2 SASEGT. V was clipped by 3 bases and J by 5 bases; unmatched bases: 3. The source of this sequence is an adult with an advanced solid tumor such as melanoma, head and neck, liver or kidney cancer. V and J are TRBV6-1 and TRBJ1-2, with TRBD1 matching 7 bases. Sequences were derived from CD4+ or CD8+ T cells sorted from blood, sampled in a trial of the OX40 agonist ivuxolimab. The CDR3 DNA follows: TGTGCCAGCAGTGACGACAGGGCTTATGGCTACACCTTC. Translated: CASSDDRAYGYTF.